Here is one T cell receptor (beta chain) with its context. This clone has only one observation. No antigen is known for it. Qualities for individual bases were not recorded, and no much larger clone is one base off. Based on the germline V gene, the CDR1 and CDR2 sequences are SGDLS and YYNGEE. Trimming leaves V shorter by 2 bases and J shorter by 2 bases, with the junction holding 7 bases beyond the gene matches. Counted from cysteine to phenylalanine, this CDR3 has 15 amino acids. Just CDR3 DNA is preserved here, 45 bases in frame from base 1. This specimen comes from a study of T cell repertoires in ileal Crohn's disease (dated by TCRdb to about 2019). Background for the entire study: Median disease duration was about eight years, and under 40% of patients were identified as active smokers at the time of surgery. All patients had surgery for a complication: stricturing disease in about 60% and penetrating disease in about 40%. About half of the patients received postoperative therapy: about a dozen received thiopurines and roughly 17 received anti-TNF agents. Neoterminal ileum biopsies obtained at postoperative colonoscopy were designated as M6 samples. The TCR repertoire was analysed in 50 to 70 patients with Crohn's disease drawn from a prospective multicentre cohort. The study was conducted in parallel with a multicentre cohort built to find predictors of early endoscopic recurrence after ileocolonic resection. Endoscopic postoperative recurrence was defined by a Rutgeerts score above i0. A total of around 170 mucosal samples from approximately 57 patients were sequenced, collected from several sites on the surgical specimen as well as at postoperative endoscopy. Here is what the overall study found, with its caveats: Mucosal CD4 and CD8 T cells were sorted and sequenced only in a subgroup of patients, the size of which was not stated. More high-frequency clones were carried by sorted CD8 T cells than by CD4 T cells, suggesting that mucosal expansions were mainly CD8. Postoperative endoscopy timing varied within the first year after surgery, with a median delay of around seven months. Higher percentages of high-frequency clones at the time of surgery were linked to endoscopic recurrence, and every patient with clonality above 26.8% (18/57) had recurrence. Patients who were active smokers at surgery had a significantly higher proportion of clonal expansions than non-smokers (around 24% vs 18%, p=0.02).

For commercial TCRB immunosequencing, around 0.5 micrograms of biopsy DNA were submitted for each sample. Adaptive Biotechnology amplified CDR3 regions from genomic DNA with a two-step multiplex PCR that controlled for amplification bias. The first PCR used primers for every V and J gene segment; the second PCR added barcodes and Illumina adapters. CDR3 libraries were sequenced on an Illumina instrument. In the source study's methods: Analysis combined the vendor-provided pipelines with custom analysis of raw data in R/Bioconductor under R version 3.3.0. Clonality, which ranges from 0 to 1, was calculated as the inverse of the normalised Shannon entropy across all productive clones. High-frequency clones were defined as the share of the repertoire taken up by the top 100 clones, keeping only clones that passed a 95% confidence test. Overlap between samples was measured with the Morisita-Horn index, while repertoire diversity was measured with the Simpson index. Drawn from immuneACCESS, this table holds only the in-frame rearrangements with V and J called that TCRdb kept. Clones are partly lost; checked studies trace under half to an unresolved V gene and leave the rest unexplained. The V and J calls and clone size come from that table; D and trimming were worked out from the DNA. In this sample the table shows about 60,000 clones, 85% to 90% of which occur a single time. The top ten clonotypes cover roughly 2% of the sample.

This specimen's time point label, interpreted: neoterminal ileum biopsy at postoperative endoscopy, about 6 months after surgery. Eligible patients were adults with ileal or ileocolonic Crohn's disease who had an indication for ileocolonic resection. Before DNA extraction, whole ileal mucosal biopsies were kept frozen at -80 degrees C. Genomic DNA was extracted from frozen whole biopsies with a TRizol-based method and quantified on a NanoDrop 2000 spectrophotometer. The chain uses TRBV9 and TRBJ2-7; 7 central bases correspond to TRBD1. The sample comprised ileal tissue. The TCR comes from an adult with Crohn's disease. The CDR3 reads as follows: CASSVDGTVTYEQYF. The sequenced DNA is TGTGCCAGCAGCGTCGACGGGACAGTAACCTACGAGCAGTACTTC.